This T cell receptor (beta chain) was observed in a study of T-cell memory formation after mild COVID-19. Study as a whole: TCR clusters largely stayed donor specific. Whole-study findings and limits: Some clones that responded were present in memory (sampled pre-infection), which suggests cross-reactive memory joined. A balance of CD4 and CD8 characterized clones contracting day 15 to 85, whereas later expanders leaned CD4+.

About this clonotype: Antigen: not known.

The CDR3 has 14 amino acids. The V gene's germline CDR1 is KGHSH and CDR2 LQKENI. V dropped 0 bases and J dropped 1 base, with 6 bases sitting between them. TCRalpha and TCRbeta libraries used 5'RACE with constant-segment primers and UMIs. TCRdb passed the 5' RACE reads through MiXCR, listing each CDR3 protein once. The sample carries about 310,000 distinct CDR3 sequences, approximately 15% recorded once. This clonotype was obtained from a man aged 18 to 30 who had mild COVID-19 (a few samples of this study predate the infection). Cell type and time point are not known. Sequencing was performed on PBMCs or a T cell subset sorted from them (not recorded which). The chain employs TRBV18 and TRBJ1-1, with D unresolved. This CDR3 is CASSPPNRNTEAFF. The CDR3 coding sequence is TGTGCCAGCTCACCACCCAACAGGAACACTGAAGCTTTCTTT.